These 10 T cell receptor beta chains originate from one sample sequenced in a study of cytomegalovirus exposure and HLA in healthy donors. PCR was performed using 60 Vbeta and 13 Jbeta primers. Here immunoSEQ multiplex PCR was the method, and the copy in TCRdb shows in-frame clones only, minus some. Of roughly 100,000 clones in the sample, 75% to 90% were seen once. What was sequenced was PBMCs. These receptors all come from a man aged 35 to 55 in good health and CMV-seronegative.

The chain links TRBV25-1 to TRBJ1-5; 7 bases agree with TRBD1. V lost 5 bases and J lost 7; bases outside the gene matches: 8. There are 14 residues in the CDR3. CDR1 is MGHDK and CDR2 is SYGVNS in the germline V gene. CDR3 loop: CASSYGGGHQPQHF. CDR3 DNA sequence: TGTGCCAGCAGTTACGGAGGGGGCCACCAGCCCCAGCATTTT.

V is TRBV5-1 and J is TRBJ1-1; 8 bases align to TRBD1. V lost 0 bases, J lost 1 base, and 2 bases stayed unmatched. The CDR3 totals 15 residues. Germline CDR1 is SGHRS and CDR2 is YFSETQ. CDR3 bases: TGCGCCAGCAGCTTGGTAGGACAGGGGAACACTGAAGCTTTCTTT. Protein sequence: CASSLVGQGNTEAFF.

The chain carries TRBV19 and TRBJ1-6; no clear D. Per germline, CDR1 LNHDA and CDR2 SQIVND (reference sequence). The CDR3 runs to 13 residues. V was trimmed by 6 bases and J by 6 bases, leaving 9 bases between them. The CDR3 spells CASRTQTNSPLHF. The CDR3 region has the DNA TGTGCCAGTAGAACACAGACTAATTCACCCCTCCACTTT.

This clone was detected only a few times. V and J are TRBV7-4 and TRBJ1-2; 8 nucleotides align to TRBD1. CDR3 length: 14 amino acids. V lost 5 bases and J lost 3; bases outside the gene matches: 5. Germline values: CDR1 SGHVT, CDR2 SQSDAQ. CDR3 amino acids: CASSKRTGHYGYTF. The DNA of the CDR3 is TGTGCCAGCAGCAAACGGACAGGGCACTATGGCTACACCTTC.

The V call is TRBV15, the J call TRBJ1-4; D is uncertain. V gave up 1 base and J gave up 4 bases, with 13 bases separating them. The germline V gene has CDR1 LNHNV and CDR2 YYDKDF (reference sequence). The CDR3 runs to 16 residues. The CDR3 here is CATSRAAAGFNEKLFF. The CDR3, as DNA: TGTGCCACCAGCAGAGCGGCCGCGGGGTTTAATGAAAAACTGTTTTTT.

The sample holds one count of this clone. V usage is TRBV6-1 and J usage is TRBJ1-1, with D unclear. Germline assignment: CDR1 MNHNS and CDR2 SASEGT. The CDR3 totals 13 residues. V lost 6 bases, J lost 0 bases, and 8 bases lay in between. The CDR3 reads CASSPTLNTEAFF. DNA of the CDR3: TGTGCCAGCAGCCCTACCTTGAACACTGAAGCTTTCTTT.

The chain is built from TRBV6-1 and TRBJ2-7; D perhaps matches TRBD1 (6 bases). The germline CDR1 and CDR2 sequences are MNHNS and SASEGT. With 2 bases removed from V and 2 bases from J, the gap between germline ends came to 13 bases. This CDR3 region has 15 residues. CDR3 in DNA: TGTGCCAGCAGTGAACCAGGGGAAGAAACCTACGAGCAGTACTTC. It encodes CASSEPGEETYEQYF.

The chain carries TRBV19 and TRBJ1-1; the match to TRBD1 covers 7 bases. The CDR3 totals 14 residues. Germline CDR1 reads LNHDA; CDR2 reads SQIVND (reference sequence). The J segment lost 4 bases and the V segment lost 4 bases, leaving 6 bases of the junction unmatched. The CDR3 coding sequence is TGTGCCAGTAGTACTTCGACAGGGAGCACTGAAGCTTTCTTT. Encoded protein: CASSTSTGSTEAFF.

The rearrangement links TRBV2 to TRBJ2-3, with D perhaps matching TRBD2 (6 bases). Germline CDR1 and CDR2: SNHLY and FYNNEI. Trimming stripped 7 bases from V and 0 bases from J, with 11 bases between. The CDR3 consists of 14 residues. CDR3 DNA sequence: TGTGCCAGCAAAGAGGACTATAGCACAGATACGCAGTATTTT. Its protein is CASKEDYSTDTQYF.

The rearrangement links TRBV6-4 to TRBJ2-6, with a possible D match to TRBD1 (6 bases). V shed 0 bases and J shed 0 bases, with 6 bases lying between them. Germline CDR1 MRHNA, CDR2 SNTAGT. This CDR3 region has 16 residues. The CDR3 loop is CASSDSDSSGANVLTF. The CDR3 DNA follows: TGTGCCAGCAGTGACTCGGACAGCTCTGGGGCCAACGTCCTGACTTTC.